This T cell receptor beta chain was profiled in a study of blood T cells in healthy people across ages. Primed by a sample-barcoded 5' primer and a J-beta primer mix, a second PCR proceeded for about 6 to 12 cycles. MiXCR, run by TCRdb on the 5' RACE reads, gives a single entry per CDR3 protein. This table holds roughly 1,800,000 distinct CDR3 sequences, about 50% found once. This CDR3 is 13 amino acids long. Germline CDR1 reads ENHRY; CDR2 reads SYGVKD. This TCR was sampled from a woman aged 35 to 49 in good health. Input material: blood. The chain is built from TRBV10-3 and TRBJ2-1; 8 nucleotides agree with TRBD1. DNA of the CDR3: TGTGTCAACCAGGACAGGGCTCTCAATGAGCAGTTCTTC. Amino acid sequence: CVNQDRALNEQFF.